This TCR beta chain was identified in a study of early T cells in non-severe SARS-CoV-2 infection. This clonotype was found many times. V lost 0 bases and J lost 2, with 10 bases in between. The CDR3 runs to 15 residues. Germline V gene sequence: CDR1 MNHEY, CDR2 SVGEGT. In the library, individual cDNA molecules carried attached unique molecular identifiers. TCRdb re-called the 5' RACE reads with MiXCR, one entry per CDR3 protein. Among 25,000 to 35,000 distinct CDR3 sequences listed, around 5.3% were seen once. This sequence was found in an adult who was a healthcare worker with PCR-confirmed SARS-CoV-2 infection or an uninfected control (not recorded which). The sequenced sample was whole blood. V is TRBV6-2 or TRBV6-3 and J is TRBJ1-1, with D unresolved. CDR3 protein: CASSYSSDSNTEAFF. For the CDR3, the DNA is TGTGCCAGCAGTTACTCCTCGGACTCTAACACTGAAGCTTTCTTT.